The source of this T cell receptor (beta chain) is a study of T-cell reconstitution after alpha-beta-depleted transplantation in children. Study-wide results and limits: About two months after transplant, alpha-beta T cells reportedly came from several hundred expanded graft clones. Among T cells one year after transplant, newly produced cells accounted for most counts and diversity.

V lost 4 bases and J lost 0, with 9 bases in between. The germline V gene encodes CDR1 SQVTM and CDR2 ANQGSEA. The CDR3 has 14 residues. This clonotype appeared many times. Its target is unknown. Unique molecular identifiers were used in preparing the TCRbeta library. TCRdb called the PCR reads again in MiXCR, with one record for every CDR3 protein. This table holds 450,000 to 600,000 distinct CDR3 sequences, more than 9% found once. V and J are TRBV29-1 and TRBJ2-2, with TRBD1 as a possible D gene (6 bases). The sample here was PBMCs, taken before TCRalphabeta/CD19-depleted stem cell transplant. This clonotype originated in a child aged 2-15 years with inherited bone marrow failure, due to receive a stem cell transplant. The CDR3 DNA follows: TGCAGCGTTGCAGGGGTGGCGAACACCGGGGAGCTGTTTTTT. Its translation is CSVAGVANTGELFF.